This T cell receptor beta chain was retrieved from a study of CD8+ T cells in alopecia areata. The CDR3 consists of 14 residues. CDR1 and CDR2 (germline): MNHEY, SMNVEV (reference sequence). The V end was cut by 3 bases, the J end by 1 base, with 9 bases between. A remark on this clone: The antigen is not known.

This sample's treatment: oral pan-JAK inhibitor, 5-10 mg twice daily. Once RNA had been extracted, it was reverse transcribed into cDNA to act as the sequencing template. Profiling relied on immunoSEQ multiplex PCR, and the TCRdb table lists in-frame clones only, not all of them. The table includes roughly 100,000 clones, just over 85% detected once. Overall study findings and caveats: In scalp and blood, many expanded lesional clones persisted during tofacitinib.

The starting material was CD8+ T cells sorted from blood, obtained between weeks 30 and 35, from a patient treated with tofacitinib. The origin of this receptor is a human donor with alopecia areata. This chain connects TRBV27 to TRBJ1-1, with D perhaps TRBD1 (5 bases). Here the CDR3 DNA reads TGTGCCAGCAGTTTTGCAGGGCCGAACACTGAAGCTTTCTTT. The encoded protein is CASSFAGPNTEAFF.